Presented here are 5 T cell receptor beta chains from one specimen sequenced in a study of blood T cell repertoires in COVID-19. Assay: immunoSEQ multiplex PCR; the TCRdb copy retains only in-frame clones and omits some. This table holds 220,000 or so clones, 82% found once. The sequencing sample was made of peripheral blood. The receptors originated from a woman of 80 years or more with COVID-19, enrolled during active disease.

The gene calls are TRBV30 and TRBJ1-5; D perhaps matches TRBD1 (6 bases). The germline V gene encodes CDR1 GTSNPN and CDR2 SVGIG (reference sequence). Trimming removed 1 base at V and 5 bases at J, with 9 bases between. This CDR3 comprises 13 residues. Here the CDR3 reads CAWSAGGYQPQHF. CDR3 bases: TGTGCCTGGAGTGCGGGGGGCTATCAGCCCCAGCATTTT.

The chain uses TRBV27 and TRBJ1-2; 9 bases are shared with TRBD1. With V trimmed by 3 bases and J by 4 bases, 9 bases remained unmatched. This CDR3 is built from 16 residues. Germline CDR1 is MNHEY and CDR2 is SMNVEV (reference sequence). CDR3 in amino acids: CASSFAGTGNSYGYTF. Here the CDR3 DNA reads TGTGCCAGCAGTTTCGCAGGGACAGGGAATAGCTATGGCTACACCTTC.

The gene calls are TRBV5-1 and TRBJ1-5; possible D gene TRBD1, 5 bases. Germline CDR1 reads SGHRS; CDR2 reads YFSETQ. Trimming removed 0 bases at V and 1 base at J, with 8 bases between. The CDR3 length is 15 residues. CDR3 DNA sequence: TGCGCCAGCAGCTTGGTAGCAGGGAGCAATCAGCCCCAGCATTTT. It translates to CASSLVAGSNQPQHF.

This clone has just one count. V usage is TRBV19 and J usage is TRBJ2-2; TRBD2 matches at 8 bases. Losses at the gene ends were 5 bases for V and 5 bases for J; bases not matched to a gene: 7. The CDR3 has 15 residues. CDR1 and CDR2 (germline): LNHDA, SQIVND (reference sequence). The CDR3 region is CASSGAGGRTGELFF. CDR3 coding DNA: TGTGCCAGTAGTGGTGCGGGAGGAAGAACCGGGGAGCTGTTTTTT.

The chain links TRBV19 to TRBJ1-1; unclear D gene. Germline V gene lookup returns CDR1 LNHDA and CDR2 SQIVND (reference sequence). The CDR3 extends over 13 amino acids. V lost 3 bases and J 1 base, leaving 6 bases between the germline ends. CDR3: CASSIERNTEAFF. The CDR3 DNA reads TGTGCCAGTAGTATTGAGAGGAACACTGAAGCTTTCTTT.